Below, 10 T cell receptor beta chains from the same sample are listed, as sequenced in a study of PD-1 blockade in classical Hodgkin lymphoma. Measured with immunoSEQ multiplex PCR; TCRdb has only the in-frame clones, and not every one. The sample has under 65,000 clones; 80% to 90% are singletons. Exposure to brentuximab vedotin varied, and each patient had relapsed following autologous stem cell transplantation. The sequences come from peripheral blood mononuclear cells (PBMCs), collected at baseline. The source is a human donor with classical Hodgkin lymphoma.

The chain is built from TRBV6-1 and TRBJ2-1, with TRBD1 matching 8 bases. CDR1 and CDR2 from the germline V gene are MNHNS and SASEGT. The CDR3 is made up of 15 amino acids. With 3 bases clipped from V and 5 bases from J, the junction kept 6 bases outside the gene matches. The CDR3 coding sequence is TGTGCCAGCAGTGACGGGGACAGGATTAACAATGAGCAGTTCTTC. It encodes CASSDGDRINNEQFF.

The chain combines TRBV19 with TRBJ1-3; no firm D call. CDR3 length equals 15 residues. CDR1 is LNHDA, CDR2 SQIVND, per germline (reference sequence). Deletions cut 3 bases from V and 0 bases from J, with 9 bases between. The CDR3 DNA reads TGTGCCAGTAGTATTGGTGGGGTCTCTGGAAACACCATATATTTT. This translates into CASSIGGVSGNTIYF.

The chain uses TRBV6-6 and TRBJ2-1, with 12 positions matching TRBD2. Germline CDR1 is MNHNY and CDR2 is SVGAGI (reference sequence). This CDR3 comprises 15 residues. Germline trimming cut 6 bases from V and 8 bases from J; bases unmatched to any gene: 8. The CDR3 DNA reads TGTGCCAGCAGCTTCCTAGCGGGGGGGTCCCATGAGCAGTTCTTC. Amino acid sequence: CASSFLAGGSHEQFF.

The rearrangement links TRBV7-9 to TRBJ1-1; D gene uncertain. The germline V gene has CDR1 SEHNR and CDR2 FQNEAQ (reference sequence). CDR3 length: 15 residues. V shed 2 bases and J shed 3 bases, with 13 bases lying between them. The CDR3 DNA sequence: TGTGCCAGCAGCTTATACCCGTTTTGGGACACTGAAGCTTTCTTT. Protein product: CASSLYPFWDTEAFF. Using reference TRBV7-9 and TRBJ1-1 for the parts outside the CDR3, the full variable domain is DTGVSQNPRHKITKRGQNVTFRCDPISEHNRLYWYRQTLGQGPEFLTYFQNEAQLEKSRLLSDRFSAERPKGSFSTLEIQRTEQGDSAMYLCASSLYPFWDTEAFFGQGTRLTVV.

The V gene is TRBV28, the J gene TRBJ1-2; unclear D gene. Trimming left V 1 base short and J 7 bases short, with 7 bases between. Germline loops: CDR1 MDHEN, CDR2 SYDVKM. This CDR3 has 12 residues. In nucleotides, the CDR3 is TGTGCCAGCAGTTTATCGGCAATTGGCTACACCTTC. It is translated as CASSLSAIGYTF.

The V gene is TRBV27, the J gene TRBJ1-1; perhaps TRBD1 as D (6 bases). From germline, CDR1 is MNHEY and CDR2 SMNVEV (reference sequence). The CDR3 sequence is 14 residues long. V was pared by 5 bases and J by 5 bases, with 15 bases between. In DNA form, the CDR3 reads TGTGCCAGCAGTCTCAGGGGCCCGGTTACTGAAGCTTTCTTT. Translating it yields CASSLRGPVTEAFF.

J is TRBJ2-4 and V is TRBV29-1; the D gene is possibly TRBD2 (6 bases). Germline CDR1 SQVTM, CDR2 ANQGSEA. V lost 6 bases, J lost 0 bases, and 9 bases lay in between. This CDR3 has 13 amino acids. The CDR3 here is CSVEGLAKNIQYF. The CDR3 DNA reads TGCAGCGTGGAGGGGCTAGCCAAAAACATTCAGTACTTC.

CDR3 in DNA: TGTGCCAGCAGCTATCAGGGGATCACTGAAGCTTTCTTT. Translation gives CASSYQGITEAFF. The gene calls are TRBV7-6 and TRBJ1-1; perhaps TRBD1 as D (6 bases). With 4 bases removed from V and 4 bases from J, the gap between germline ends came to 10 bases. The CDR3 sequence is 13 residues long. Germline values: CDR1 SGHVS, CDR2 FNYEAQ.

The sample holds a few counts of this clone. The DNA of the CDR3 is TGTGCCAGCAGACGGACAGGGTCTGAAGCTTTCTTT. Its translation is CASRRTGSEAFF. The chain links TRBV6-5 to TRBJ1-1; TRBD1 aligns across 8 bases. The germline gives CDR1 MNHEY, CDR2 SVGAGI. V lost 6 bases and J lost 6; bases outside the gene matches: 3. The CDR3 covers 12 residues.

The gene calls are TRBV7-2 and TRBJ2-7; 8 bases align to TRBD1. V lost 5 bases, J lost 3 bases, and 9 bases stayed unmatched. CDR1 is SGHTA and CDR2 is FQGNSA in the germline V gene. This CDR3 is built from 15 residues. CDR3 in amino acids: CASSQPDRANYEQYF. The DNA for the CDR3 is TGTGCCAGCAGCCAACCGGACAGGGCAAACTACGAGCAGTACTTC.